The next 5 T cell receptor beta chains were all read from a single sample in a study of cytomegalovirus exposure and HLA in healthy donors. Primers for the PCR totalled 60 Vbeta and 13 Jbeta. Assay used: immunoSEQ multiplex PCR; TCRdb lists only in-frame clones, some missing. The sample has 90,000 or so clones, roughly 63% seen once; the top ten hold approximately 5.8%. The sequenced material came from PBMCs. Receptors originate from a boy younger than 18 in good health and CMV-seropositive.

The chain employs TRBV19 and TRBJ1-4, with D unresolved. From germline, CDR1 is LNHDA and CDR2 SQIVND (reference sequence). The CDR3 consists of 14 residues. V shed 3 bases and J shed 7 bases, with 12 bases lying between them. The CDR3 loop is CASSIGRAGEKLFF. DNA for the CDR3: TGTGCCAGTAGTATCGGGAGGGCCGGTGAAAAACTGTTTTTT.

The chain links TRBV9 to TRBJ2-5; 7 bases are a match to TRBD2. Germline loops: CDR1 SGDLS, CDR2 YYNGEE. Trimming removed 6 bases from V and 2 bases from J; junction bases left unmatched: 7. The CDR3 contains 14 residues. The CDR3 protein is CASTLGGGQETQYF. The CDR3 region has the DNA TGTGCCAGCACCCTTGGCGGGGGTCAAGAGACCCAGTACTTC.

The chain links TRBV6-1 to TRBJ2-3; 13 nucleotides align to TRBD2. Germline V gives CDR1 MNHNS, CDR2 SASEGT. The J segment lost 13 bases and the V segment lost 2 bases, leaving 15 bases of the junction unmatched. This CDR3 spans 17 amino acids. CDR3 sequence reads: CASSESGGGLAGTREYF. The CDR3 DNA is TGTGCCAGCAGTGAAAGTGGGGGGGGACTAGCGGGGACCCGGGAGTATTTT.

This clone turned up a few times. This sequence joins TRBV4-3 and TRBJ1-2; 8 bases line up with TRBD1. J gave up 8 bases and V 0 bases, and 11 bases lay outside the gene matches. In germline, CDR1 is LGHNA, CDR2 YSLEER. This CDR3 comprises 16 residues. CDR3 sequence: CASSQELGQGEEGYTF. The CDR3 region has the DNA TGCGCCAGCAGCCAAGAACTCGGACAGGGTGAGGAGGGCTACACCTTC.

This chain joins TRBV4-3 and TRBJ2-1; 7 nucleotides line up with TRBD1. Trimming took 4 bases from V and 2 from J; bases not matched to a gene: 5. The CDR3 consists of 15 residues. The germline V gene encodes CDR1 LGHNA and CDR2 YSLEER. The CDR3, as DNA: TGCGCCAGCAGCCGACAGGGTTTTGCCTACAATGAGCAGTTCTTC. This codes for CASSRQGFAYNEQFF.